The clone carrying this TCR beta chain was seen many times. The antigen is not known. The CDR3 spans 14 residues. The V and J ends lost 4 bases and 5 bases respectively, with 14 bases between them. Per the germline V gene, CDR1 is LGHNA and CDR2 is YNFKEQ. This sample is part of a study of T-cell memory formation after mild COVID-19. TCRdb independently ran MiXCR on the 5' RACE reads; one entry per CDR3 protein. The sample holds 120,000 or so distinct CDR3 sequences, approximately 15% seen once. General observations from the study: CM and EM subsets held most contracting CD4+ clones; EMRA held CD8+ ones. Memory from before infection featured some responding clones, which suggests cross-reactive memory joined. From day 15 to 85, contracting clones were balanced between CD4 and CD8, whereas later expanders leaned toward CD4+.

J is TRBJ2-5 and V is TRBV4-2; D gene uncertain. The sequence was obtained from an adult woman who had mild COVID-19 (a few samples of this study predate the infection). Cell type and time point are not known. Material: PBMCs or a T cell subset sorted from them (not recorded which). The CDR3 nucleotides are TGTGCCAGCAGCCGAGGCGAGCGCCGGGAGACCCAGTACTTC. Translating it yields CASSRGERRETQYF.